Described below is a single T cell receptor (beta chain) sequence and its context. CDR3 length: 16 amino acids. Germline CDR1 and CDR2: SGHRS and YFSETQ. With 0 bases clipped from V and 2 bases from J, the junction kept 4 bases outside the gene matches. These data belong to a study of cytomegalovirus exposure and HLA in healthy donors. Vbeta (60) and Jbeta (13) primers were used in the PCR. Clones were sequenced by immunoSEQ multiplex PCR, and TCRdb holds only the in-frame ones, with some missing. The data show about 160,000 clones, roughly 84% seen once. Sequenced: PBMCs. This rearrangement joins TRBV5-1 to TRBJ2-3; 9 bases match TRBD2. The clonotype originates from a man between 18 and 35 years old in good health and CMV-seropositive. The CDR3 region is CASSLVAGDYTDTQYF. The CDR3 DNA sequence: TGCGCCAGCAGCTTGGTAGCGGGGGATTACACAGATACGCAGTATTTT.